A single sample is the source of the 17 T cell receptor beta chains below, sequenced in a study of cytomegalovirus exposure and HLA in healthy donors. Primers included in the PCR were 60 Vbeta and 13 Jbeta primers. TCRdb's copy holds only in-frame clones and misses some; the assay was immunoSEQ multiplex PCR. This repertoire shows roughly 150,000 clones, 82% found once; its top ten account for approximately 2.3%. Sequencing input: PBMCs. The receptors stem from a male donor in good health and CMV-seronegative.

This clone came up a few times. The CDR3 spells CASSFTGAQYEQYF. CDR3 bases: TGTGCCAGCAGCTTCACAGGTGCCCAATACGAGCAGTACTTC. The rearrangement uses TRBV5-8 and TRBJ2-7, with D possibly TRBD1 on 5 matching bases. The germline V gene has CDR1 SGHTS and CDR2 YDEGEE. The CDR3 length is 14 residues. V gave up 2 bases and J gave up 4 bases, with 13 bases separating them.

The CDR3 sequence: CASSPSGTRRETQYF. CDR3 nucleotide sequence: TGTGCCAGCTCACCGTCCGGGACTAGGAGGGAGACCCAGTACTTC. J is TRBJ2-5 and V is TRBV18; 8 nucleotides line up with TRBD2. Losses at the gene ends were 3 bases for V and 5 bases for J; bases not matched to a gene: 8. The germline gives CDR1 KGHSH, CDR2 LQKENI. The CDR3 length is 15 residues.

This clone was seen only once. This rearrangement joins TRBV4-3 to TRBJ2-2; tentative D call: TRBD1 (6 bases). Germline lookup yields CDR1 LGHNA and CDR2 YSLEER. The CDR3 contains 17 residues. The V end was cut by 4 bases, the J end by 1 base, with 16 bases between. The CDR3 here is CASSLSLPGQNTGELFF. The DNA for the CDR3 is TGCGCCAGCAGCCTCTCTCTACCGGGACAGAACACCGGGGAGCTGTTTTTT.

This clone was observed a few times. The rearrangement uses TRBV29-1 and TRBJ1-4; 7 nucleotides line up with TRBD1. Germline V gives CDR1 SQVTM, CDR2 ANQGSEA. V was pared by 4 bases and J by 3 bases, with 5 bases of the junction left unmatched. This CDR3 has 14 residues. The CDR3 DNA sequence: TGCAGCGTTGTCCTCCAGGGGGCTAATGAAAAACTGTTTTTT. Translated, it gives CSVVLQGANEKLFF.

The rearrangement joins TRBV5-1 to TRBJ2-3; TRBD1 matches 8 bases. The trim removed 2 bases at V and 9 bases at J, leaving 20 bases unmatched. The CDR3 consists of 18 residues. Per germline, CDR1 SGHRS and CDR2 YFSETQ. As DNA, the CDR3 is TGCGCCAGCAGCTTTACAGGGGGACAGGTCCTCACTGTGAGAACGCAGTATTTT. The encoded protein is CASSFTGGQVLTVRTQYF.

This clone appeared a single time. J is TRBJ2-1 and V is TRBV7-9, with a weak D call TRBD2 (5 bases). This CDR3 has 16 amino acids. Per the germline V gene, CDR1 is SEHNR and CDR2 is FQNEAQ (reference sequence). V lost 4 bases and J 2 bases, leaving 15 bases between the germline ends. The CDR3 DNA is TGTGCCAGCAGCTCATTCCCCGCGGGTCCCTACAATGAGCAGTTCTTC. Residues: CASSSFPAGPYNEQFF.

The chain links TRBV7-2 to TRBJ1-6; D is unclear. This CDR3 is 15 amino acids long. V lost 1 base, J lost 10 bases, and 14 bases lay in between. Germline loops: CDR1 SGHTA, CDR2 FQGNSA. The CDR3 sequence is CASSLVSQNLSPLHF. The CDR3 DNA sequence: TGTGCCAGCAGCTTAGTTTCACAGAATTTGTCACCCCTCCACTTT.

V usage is TRBV7-9 and J usage is TRBJ2-7, with D uncertain. V was cut by 6 bases and J by 2 bases, with 14 bases left in between. The CDR3 totals 14 residues. Germline CDR1 is SEHNR and CDR2 is FQNEAQ (reference sequence). The CDR3: CASSPADMTYEQYF. The CDR3 bases are TGTGCCAGCAGTCCCGCAGACATGACCTACGAGCAGTACTTC. Full variable domain (outside the CDR3, taken from reference TRBV7-9 and TRBJ2-7): DTGVSQNPRHKITKRGQNVTFRCDPISEHNRLYWYRQTLGQGPEFLTYFQNEAQLEKSRLLSDRFSAERPKGSFSTLEIQRTEQGDSAMYLCASSPADMTYEQYFGPGTRLTVT.

The V call is TRBV6-5, the J call TRBJ1-5; a weak D match, TRBD1 (6 bases). This CDR3 spans 15 amino acids. V lost 4 bases and J lost 1, with 11 bases in between. CDR1 and CDR2 (germline): MNHEY, SVGAGI. The CDR3 nucleotides read TGTGCCAGCAGTTTCCAGGGGCCGAGCAATCAGCCCCAGCATTTT. It yields the protein CASSFQGPSNQPQHF.

This clone was observed a single time. This chain joins TRBV6-6 and TRBJ1-2, with 7 bases that match TRBD1. Germline assignment: CDR1 MNHNY and CDR2 SVGAGI (reference sequence). V trimming: 2 bases; J trimming: 0 bases; junction bases outside the gene matches: 6. The CDR3 contains 16 residues. The CDR3 spells CASSYLNDRANYGYTF. CDR3 in DNA: TGTGCCAGCAGTTACCTTAATGACAGGGCTAACTATGGCTACACCTTC.

A few counts support this clone. One end of the junction is discordant with germline, which a read error may explain. The rearrangement links TRBV2 to TRBJ1-2; no clear D gene. The CDR3 totals 16 residues. Germline V CDR1 and CDR2: SNHLY, FYNNEI. CDR3 loop: CASSEALGGSLDGYTF. CDR3 coding DNA: TGTGCCAGCAGCGAAGCACTCGGAGGGTCACTTGATGGCTACACCTTC. Supplemented by reference TRBV2 and TRBJ1-2, the full variable domain reads EPEVTQTPSHQVTQMGQEVILRCVPISNHLYFYWYRQILGQKVEFLVSFYNNEISEKSEIFDDQFSVERPDGSNFTLKIRSTKLEDSAMYFCASSEALGGSLDGYTFGSGTRLTVV.

J is TRBJ1-1 and V is TRBV7-9; 10 nucleotides align to TRBD1. Trimming took 5 bases from V and 11 from J; bases not matched to a gene: 11. The CDR3 loop spans 14 amino acids. Germline lookup yields CDR1 SEHNR and CDR2 FQNEAQ (reference sequence). Here the CDR3 reads CASSRTGGKLGAFF. CDR3 in DNA: TGTGCCAGCAGCAGGACAGGGGGAAAGCTGGGTGCTTTCTTT.

V gene TRBV28 combines with J gene TRBJ2-7; D is possibly TRBD1 (5 bases). The germline CDR1 and CDR2 sequences are MDHEN and SYDVKM. Trimming removed 3 bases from V and 6 bases from J, with 9 bases in between. CDR3 length equals 12 residues. The CDR3 DNA follows: TGTGCCAGCAGTTTTTATACAGGCGAGCAGTACTTC. Translated: CASSFYTGEQYF.

CDR3 DNA: TGTGCCAGCAGCTTTTATCAAGCGGTAGCATCGCGCGGTGAGCAGTTCTTC. It encodes CASSFYQAVASRGEQFF. This chain links TRBV7-8 with TRBJ2-1, with TRBD2 as a possible D gene (5 bases). Per the germline V gene, CDR1 is SGHVS and CDR2 is FQNEAQ. V lost 3 bases to trimming and J lost 9 bases, with 24 bases between them. The CDR3 covers 17 residues.

This clone has just one count. The chain uses TRBV10-3 and TRBJ2-7; 7 bases align to TRBD1. CDR3 length: 13 amino acids. Germline V gene data show CDR1 as ENHRY and CDR2 as SYGVKD. J was trimmed by 9 bases and V by 6 bases; bases with no gene match: 11. In nucleotides, the CDR3 is TGTGCCATCAGCAGGGACATAAGACAGGGGCAGTACTTC. It yields the protein CAISRDIRQGQYF.

The chain recombines TRBV27 with TRBJ2-5; 7 nucleotides align to TRBD2. The end of the DNA fits TRBJ2-7 better, so the J call may be wrong. The CDR3 length is 15 residues. Germline CDR1 and CDR2: MNHEY and SMNVEV (reference sequence). The CDR3 nucleotides are TGTGCCAGCAGCCCTCTCACTAGCGCCACCTACGAGCAGTACTTC. This sequence encodes CASSPLTSATYEQYF.

Only a few counts were recorded for this clone. This CDR3 is CASSYSSSYNEQFF. For the CDR3, the DNA is TGTGCCAGCAGTTATTCGAGCTCCTACAATGAGCAGTTCTTC. The chain joins TRBV5-4 to TRBJ2-1; D ambiguous. Germline-derived CDR1 and CDR2 are SGHNT and YYREEE (reference sequence). The CDR3 has 14 residues. Trimming left V 5 bases short and J 0 bases short, with 9 bases between.